This T cell receptor (beta chain) came from a study of beta chain features in type 1 diabetes. Investigators reverse transcribed all isolated RNA, so they sequenced expressed TCRB transcripts. Only in-frame clones appear in the TCRdb table, and some are missing; sequencing was by immunoSEQ multiplex PCR. The sample has fewer than 900,000 clones, roughly 17% seen once; the top ten hold 0.023%. V lost 3 bases and J lost 2; bases outside the gene matches: 4. The germline V gene has CDR1 SGHRS and CDR2 YFSETQ. The CDR3 has 16 residues. The receptor was isolated from a woman younger than 30 in good health. The sequenced sample consisted of naive CD4+ T cells from blood. This chain uses TRBV5-1 with TRBJ2-7, with 14 nucleotides matching TRBD2. CDR3 in DNA: TGCGCCAGCAGCTCCCGGACTAGCGGGAGGACCTACGAGCAGTACTTC. Translating it yields CASSSRTSGRTYEQYF.